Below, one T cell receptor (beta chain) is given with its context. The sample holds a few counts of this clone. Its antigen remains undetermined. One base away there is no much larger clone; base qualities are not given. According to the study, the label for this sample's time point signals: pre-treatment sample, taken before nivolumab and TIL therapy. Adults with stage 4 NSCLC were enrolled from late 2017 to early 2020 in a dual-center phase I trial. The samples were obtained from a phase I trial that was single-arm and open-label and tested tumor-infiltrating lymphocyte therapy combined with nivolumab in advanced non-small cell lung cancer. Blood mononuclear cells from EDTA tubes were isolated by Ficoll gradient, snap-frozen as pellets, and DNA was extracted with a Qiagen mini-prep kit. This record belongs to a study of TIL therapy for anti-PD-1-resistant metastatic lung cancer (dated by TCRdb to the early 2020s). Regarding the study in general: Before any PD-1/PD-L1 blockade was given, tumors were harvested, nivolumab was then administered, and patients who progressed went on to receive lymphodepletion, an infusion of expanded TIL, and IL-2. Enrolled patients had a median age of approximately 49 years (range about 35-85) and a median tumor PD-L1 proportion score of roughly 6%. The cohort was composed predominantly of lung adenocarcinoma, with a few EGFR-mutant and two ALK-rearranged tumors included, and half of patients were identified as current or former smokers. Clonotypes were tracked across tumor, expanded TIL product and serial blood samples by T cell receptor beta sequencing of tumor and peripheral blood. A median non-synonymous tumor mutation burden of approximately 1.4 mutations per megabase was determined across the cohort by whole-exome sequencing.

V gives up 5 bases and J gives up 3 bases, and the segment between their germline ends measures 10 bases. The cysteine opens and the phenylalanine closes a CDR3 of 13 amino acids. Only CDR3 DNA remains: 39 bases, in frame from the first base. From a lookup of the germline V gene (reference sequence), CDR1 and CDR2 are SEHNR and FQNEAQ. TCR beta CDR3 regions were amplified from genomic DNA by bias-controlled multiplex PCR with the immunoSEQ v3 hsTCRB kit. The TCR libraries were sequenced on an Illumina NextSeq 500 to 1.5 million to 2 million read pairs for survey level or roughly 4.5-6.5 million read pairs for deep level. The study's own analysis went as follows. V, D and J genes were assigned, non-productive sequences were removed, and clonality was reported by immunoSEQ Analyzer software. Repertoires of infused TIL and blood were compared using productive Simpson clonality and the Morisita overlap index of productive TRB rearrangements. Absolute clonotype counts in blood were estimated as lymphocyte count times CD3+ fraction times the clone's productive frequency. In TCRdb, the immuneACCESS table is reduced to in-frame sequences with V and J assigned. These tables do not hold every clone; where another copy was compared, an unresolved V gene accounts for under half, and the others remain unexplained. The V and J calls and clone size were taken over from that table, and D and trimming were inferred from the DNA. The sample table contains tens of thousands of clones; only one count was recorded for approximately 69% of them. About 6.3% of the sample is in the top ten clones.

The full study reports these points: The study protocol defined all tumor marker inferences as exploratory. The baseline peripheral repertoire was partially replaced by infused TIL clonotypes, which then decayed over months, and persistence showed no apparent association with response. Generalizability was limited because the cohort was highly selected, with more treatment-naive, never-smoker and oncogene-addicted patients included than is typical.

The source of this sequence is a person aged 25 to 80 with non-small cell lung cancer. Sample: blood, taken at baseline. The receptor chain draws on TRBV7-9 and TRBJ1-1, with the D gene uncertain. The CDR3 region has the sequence CASSPPGDTEAFF. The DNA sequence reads TGTGCCAGCAGCCCCCCTGGGGACACTGAAGCTTTCTTT.